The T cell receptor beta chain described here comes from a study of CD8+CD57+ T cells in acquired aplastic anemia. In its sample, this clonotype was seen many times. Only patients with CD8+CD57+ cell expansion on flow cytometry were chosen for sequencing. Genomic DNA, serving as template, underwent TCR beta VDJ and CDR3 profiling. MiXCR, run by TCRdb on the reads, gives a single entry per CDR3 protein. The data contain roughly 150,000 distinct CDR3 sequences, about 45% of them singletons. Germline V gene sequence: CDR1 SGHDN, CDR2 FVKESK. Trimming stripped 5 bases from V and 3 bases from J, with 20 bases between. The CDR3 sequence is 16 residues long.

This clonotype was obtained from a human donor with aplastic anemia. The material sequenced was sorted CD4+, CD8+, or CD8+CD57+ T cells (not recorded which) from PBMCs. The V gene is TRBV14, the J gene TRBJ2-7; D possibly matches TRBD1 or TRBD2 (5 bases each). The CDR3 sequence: CASSGTGRARNYEQYF. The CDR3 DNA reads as TGTGCCAGCAGCGGGACGGGTCGGGCTCGGAACTACGAGCAGTACTTC.